This TCR beta chain was profiled in a study of vaccination and CD4 T cells after COVID-19. Cultured CD4+ T cells had their DNA profiled by the Oncomine TCR Beta short-read assay. Each CDR3 protein gets one entry after TCRdb re-called the PCR reads with MiXCR. The sample has over 10,000 distinct CDR3 sequences; around 48% are singletons. The treatment was: roughly ten-day PBMC culture with coronavirus spike peptide pools or control peptides (ViraFEST assay). PCR tests turned positive between March and December 2020, before US Alpha, Beta and Delta variants. On this clonotype: Its antigen is not identified.

The CDR3 sequence is 15 residues long. Germline V gene lookup returns CDR1 MDHEN and CDR2 SYDVKM. V lost 6 bases to trimming and J lost 4 bases; unmatched junction nucleotides: 8. V and J are TRBV28 and TRBJ2-2, with 7 bases matching TRBD2. This clonotype was obtained from a human donor who had recovered from COVID-19. The sample consisted of CD4+ T cells from blood, cultured in vitro. CDR3: CASRPGLGVTGELFF. The CDR3 coding sequence is TGTGCCAGCAGGCCAGGACTAGGTGTCACCGGGGAGCTGTTTTTT.